The 27 T cell receptor beta chains below all came from one sample that was sequenced in a study of cytomegalovirus exposure and HLA in healthy donors. Clones were read by immunoSEQ multiplex PCR, and TCRdb kept only the in-frame ones, dropping some. The repertoire consists of 150,000 to 200,000 clones, with about nine tenths occurring once and the leading ten covering about a tenth. Source material: PBMCs. These receptors were collected from a woman in her late teens or twenties in good health and CMV-seropositive.

The CDR3 sequence is CASRAPGHETQYF. CDR3 bases: TGTGCCAGCAGAGCCCCAGGGCACGAGACGCAGTATTTT. V gene TRBV6-4 combines with J gene TRBJ2-3; perhaps TRBD1 as D (5 bases). Looked up from germline, CDR1 is MRHNA and CDR2 is SNTAGT. This CDR3 comprises 13 residues. V gave up 6 bases and J gave up 9 bases, with 16 bases separating them.

J is TRBJ2-3 and V is TRBV28; 11 positions match TRBD1. From germline, CDR1 is MDHEN and CDR2 SYDVKM. V lost 9 bases, J lost 4 bases, and 12 bases stayed unmatched. The CDR3 is made up of 16 amino acids. The CDR3 nucleotides read TGTGCCAGTAGGGACAGGGGGAGAAAGAGGGCAGATACGCAGTATTTT. As protein: CASRDRGRKRADTQYF.

This chain links TRBV2 with TRBJ2-7; the match to TRBD2 covers 9 bases. From germline, CDR1 is SNHLY and CDR2 FYNNEI. Unmatched junction bases numbered 4, after V lost 2 bases and J lost 2 bases. This CDR3 comprises 15 residues. CDR3 sequence reads: CASSEMLAGPYEQYF. The CDR3 coding sequence is TGTGCCAGCAGTGAAATGCTAGCGGGGCCCTACGAGCAGTACTTC.

The chain joins TRBV15 to TRBJ1-2; D gene ambiguous. The germline V and J ends were trimmed by 0 bases and 0 bases, with 5 bases remaining between them. There are 14 residues in the CDR3. The germline V gene has CDR1 LNHNV and CDR2 YYDKDF (reference sequence). CDR3 DNA sequence: TGTGCCACCAGCAGAGATAGTTCTAACTATGGCTACACCTTC. Protein product: CATSRDSSNYGYTF. The entire variable domain, with the rest obtained from reference TRBV15 and TRBJ1-2, is as follows: DAMVIQNPRYQVTQFGKPVTLSCSQTLNHNVMYWYQQKSSQAPKLLFHYYDKDFNNEADTPDNFQSRRPNTSFCFLDIRSPGLGDTAMYLCATSRDSSNYGYTFGSGTRLTVV.

The chain is built from TRBV2 and TRBJ2-2; D is ambiguous. This CDR3 is built from 15 residues. Per germline, CDR1 SNHLY and CDR2 FYNNEI. Trimming removed 4 bases from V and 0 bases from J, with 9 bases in between. CDR3 sequence (DNA): TGTGCCAGCAGTGTCTTCGGTTCGAACACCGGGGAGCTGTTTTTT. Protein sequence: CASSVFGSNTGELFF.

The genes are TRBV7-9 and TRBJ1-1, with a tentative D call TRBD1 (5 bases). The CDR3 has 13 amino acids. The germline V and J ends were trimmed by 6 bases and 11 bases, with 19 bases remaining between them. The germline CDR1 and CDR2 sequences are SEHNR and FQNEAQ (reference sequence). CDR3 loop: CASSSPGLGAAFF. In DNA form, the CDR3 reads TGTGCCAGCAGTTCACCGGGACTCGGAGCGGCTTTCTTT.

V gene TRBV9 combines with J gene TRBJ2-3; possible D gene TRBD2, 6 bases. The germline V and J ends were trimmed by 0 bases and 0 bases, with 11 bases remaining between them. Germline V gene sequence: CDR1 SGDLS, CDR2 YYNGEE. The CDR3 is 16 residues long. CDR3 coding DNA: TGTGCCAGCAGCGTAGCGGAGGGATCTAGCACAGATACGCAGTATTTT. Encoded protein: CASSVAEGSSTDTQYF.

The genes are TRBV12-5 and TRBJ1-1; TRBD1 agrees at 10 bases. The CDR3 covers 14 residues. V lost 6 bases to trimming and J lost 3 bases; unmatched junction nucleotides: 4. Germline lookup yields CDR1 LGHNT and CDR2 FRNRAP. CDR3: CASGTGQGYTEAFF. Here the CDR3 DNA reads TGTGCTAGTGGAACGGGACAGGGGTACACTGAAGCTTTCTTT.

The chain couples TRBV19 to TRBJ2-7; D gene unclear. In germline, CDR1 is LNHDA, CDR2 SQIVND (reference sequence). V was clipped by 2 bases and J by 2 bases, with 13 bases between them. The length of the CDR3 is 15 residues. The CDR3 DNA sequence: TGTGCCAGTAGTATATCAACGGTCGTCCCCTACGAGCAGTACTTC. Amino acids: CASSISTVVPYEQYF.

V gene TRBV29-1 combines with J gene TRBJ2-7, with 10 nucleotides matching TRBD1. The CDR3 runs 16 residues. The germline gives CDR1 SQVTM, CDR2 ANQGSEA. Trimming at V came to 1 base and at J to 3 bases, leaving 9 bases not matched to a gene. The CDR3 DNA reads as TGCAGCGTTGAAGGGTGGGACAGGGGAGCCGGCTACGAGCAGTACTTC. Translating gives CSVEGWDRGAGYEQYF.

The rearrangement joins TRBV27 to TRBJ1-1; a possible D gene is TRBD1 (6 bases). This CDR3 contains 12 residues. Germline loops: CDR1 MNHEY, CDR2 SMNVEV (reference sequence). V was cut by 2 bases and J by 11 bases, with 12 bases left in between. The CDR3 reads CASSLRQGHAFF. The CDR3 DNA reads TGTGCCAGCAGTTTAAGGCAGGGGCATGCTTTCTTT.

The genes are TRBV27 and TRBJ2-7; D remains ambiguous. The CDR3 contains 12 residues. Per germline, CDR1 MNHEY and CDR2 SMNVEV (reference sequence). The V gene lost 8 bases and the J gene lost 3 bases, with 11 bases spanning the gap. CDR3 residues: CASGFGYYEQYF. The CDR3 nucleotides are TGTGCCAGCGGCTTTGGTTACTACGAGCAGTACTTC.

The chain recombines TRBV5-6 with TRBJ2-5; possible D gene TRBD1, 6 bases. Per the germline V gene, CDR1 is SGHDT and CDR2 is YYEEEE. The CDR3 has 16 amino acids. Trimming removed 0 bases at V and 3 bases at J, with 15 bases between. CDR3 loop: CASSLVGTKGEETQYF. The CDR3 nucleotides read TGTGCCAGCAGCTTGGTAGGGACCAAGGGGGAAGAGACCCAGTACTTC.

The rearrangement joins TRBV5-4 to TRBJ2-1, with a possible D match to TRBD1 (5 bases). Germline values: CDR1 SGHNT, CDR2 YYREEE (reference sequence). V lost 2 bases and J 5 bases, leaving 11 bases between the germline ends. The CDR3 consists of 14 residues. Here the CDR3 reads CASSFQGIDNEQFF. The DNA for the CDR3 is TGTGCCAGCAGCTTTCAGGGTATTGACAATGAGCAGTTCTTC.

The chain employs TRBV29-1 and TRBJ2-7; D not certain. V lost 2 bases and J 2 bases, leaving 7 bases between the germline ends. The CDR3 runs 12 residues. Germline V gene lookup returns CDR1 SQVTM and CDR2 ANQGSEA. CDR3 nucleotides: TGCAGCGTTGAAAGCGCCACCTACGAGCAGTACTTC. This encodes CSVESATYEQYF.

V is TRBV18 and J is TRBJ1-2, with D tentatively TRBD1 (6 bases). CDR1 and CDR2 from the germline V gene are KGHSH and LQKENI. The CDR3 has 13 amino acids. Trimming shortened V by 3 bases and J by 4 bases, and 9 bases separated the two germline ends. The CDR3 DNA reads as TGTGCCAGCTCACCTTTGGACAGCTATGGCTACACCTTC. It translates to CASSPLDSYGYTF.

This CDR3 reads CASSYSPGDQETQYF. CDR3 sequence (DNA): TGTGCCAGCAGTTACTCGCCCGGGGACCAAGAGACCCAGTACTTC. The V call is TRBV6-6, the J call TRBJ2-5; tentative D call: TRBD2 (5 bases). The germline CDR1 and CDR2 sequences are MNHNY and SVGAGI (reference sequence). Trimming removed 0 bases from V and 0 bases from J, with 8 bases in between. The CDR3 runs to 15 residues.

The V gene is TRBV28, the J gene TRBJ2-5, with a weak D call TRBD1 (5 bases). The CDR3 spans 12 residues. Germline CDR1 and CDR2: MDHEN and SYDVKM. Trimming removed 4 bases from V and 4 bases from J, with 7 bases in between. The CDR3 reads CASSSRGETQYF. CDR3 DNA sequence: TGTGCCAGCAGTTCAAGGGGAGAGACCCAGTACTTC.

The rearrangement uses TRBV18 and TRBJ1-1, with TRBD1 matching over 8 bases. The trim removed 2 bases at V and 5 bases at J, leaving 10 bases unmatched. From germline, CDR1 is KGHSH and CDR2 LQKENI. The CDR3 contains 16 residues. The CDR3 sequence is CASSPNRGTGFTEAFF. The CDR3 DNA sequence: TGTGCCAGCTCACCAAACAGGGGGACCGGGTTTACTGAAGCTTTCTTT.

This rearrangement joins TRBV28 to TRBJ1-2, with D maybe TRBD1 (5 bases). CDR3 length: 15 amino acids. Deletions cut 6 bases from V and 6 bases from J, with 20 bases between. Per the germline V gene, CDR1 is MDHEN and CDR2 is SYDVKM. The CDR3 DNA follows: TGTGCCAGCAGCCATGAATTGGGCAGGGAGGATGGCTACACCTTC. Translated: CASSHELGREDGYTF.

V gene TRBV10-3 combines with J gene TRBJ2-3; 10 bases line up with TRBD2. Unmatched junction bases numbered 2, after V lost 5 bases and J lost 3 bases. The germline gives CDR1 ENHRY, CDR2 SYGVKD. The CDR3 totals 14 residues. In nucleotides, the CDR3 is TGTGCCATCAGTCCTAGCGGGAGTACAGATACGCAGTATTTT. This codes for CAISPSGSTDTQYF.

The rearrangement links TRBV28 to TRBJ2-7; TRBD1 agrees at 7 bases. This CDR3 has 15 amino acids. Germline-derived CDR1 and CDR2 are MDHEN and SYDVKM. The V gene end was trimmed by 2 bases and the J gene end by 1 base; junction bases not matched to a gene: 5. The CDR3 sequence: CASSLPGQPSYEQYF. DNA for the CDR3: TGTGCCAGCAGTTTACCGGGACAGCCATCCTACGAGCAGTACTTC.

The CDR3 bases are TGCGCCAGCAGCCCCCTAGGGACAGGAATGTACTTC. This translates into CASSPLGTGMYF. The chain is built from TRBV5-1 and TRBJ2-4, with 8 bases matching TRBD1. V shed 4 bases, J shed 15 bases, and the junction held 9 bases outside the gene matches. The CDR3 covers 12 residues. Looked up from germline, CDR1 is SGHRS and CDR2 is YFSETQ.

The chain recombines TRBV18 with TRBJ2-3; no clear D gene. This CDR3 contains 13 residues. Trimming stripped 0 bases from V and 5 bases from J, with 6 bases between. Per germline, CDR1 KGHSH and CDR2 LQKENI. The CDR3 loop is CASSPPSRDTQYF. The CDR3 region has the DNA TGTGCCAGCTCACCACCCTCTCGAGATACGCAGTATTTT.

The rearrangement uses TRBV10-1 and TRBJ2-3; tentatively, D is TRBD2 (6 bases). Germline lookup yields CDR1 WNHNN and CDR2 SYGVQD (reference sequence). CDR3 length: 14 amino acids. The germline V and J ends were trimmed by 4 bases and 3 bases, with 11 bases remaining between them. Here the CDR3 DNA reads TGCGCCAGCAGTGCGGGACTGAGGACAGATACGCAGTATTTT. It codes for CASSAGLRTDTQYF.

This chain connects TRBV27 to TRBJ2-1; 11 positions agree with TRBD2. The CDR3 has 15 residues. Trimming cost V 5 bases and J 6 bases; bases outside gene matches: 6. The germline gives CDR1 MNHEY, CDR2 SMNVEV (reference sequence). CDR3 sequence (DNA): TGTGCCAGCAGTACTACTAGCGGGAGTAGCAATGAGCAGTTCTTC. It yields the protein CASSTTSGSSNEQFF.

The chain links TRBV7-9 to TRBJ1-2; D uncertain. The CDR3 totals 15 residues. Germline V gives CDR1 SEHNR, CDR2 FQNEAQ (reference sequence). The V and J ends lost 6 bases and 4 bases respectively, with 18 bases between them. CDR3 DNA sequence: TGTGCCAGCAGAATTAGCGGCGAGGGAACCTATGGCTACACCTTC. This encodes CASRISGEGTYGYTF.